These T cell receptor beta chains were read from a single sample in a study of PD-1 blockade in classical Hodgkin lymphoma. Data came from immunoSEQ multiplex PCR; TCRdb stores just in-frame clones and leaves some out. The sample has about 96,000 clones, around 93% seen once. The sample consisted of peripheral blood mononuclear cells (PBMCs), taken before the fourth cycle of nivolumab. These TCRs come from a human donor with classical Hodgkin lymphoma. Both conserved end residues are part of each CDR3. The order of the fields is CDR3 protein, CDR3 DNA, V gene, J gene, clone size, CDR3 length, D gene. A D gene is named only where the DNA matches it firmly. Clone size is shown for a subset of rows, as once, few, many or a class of expanded clone.

cdr3_aa: CASSQPPEGGNTDTQYF; cdr3_nt: TGCGCCAGCAGCCAACCCCCCGAAGGAGGGAACACAGATACGCAGTATTTT; v_call: TRBV4-1; j_call: TRBJ2-3; clone_size: once; cdr3_length: 17; d_call: .
cdr3_aa: CASSLSGTYEQYF; cdr3_nt: TGTGCCAGCAGCTTATCAGGGACCTACGAGCAGTACTTC; v_call: TRBV11-2; j_call: TRBJ2-7; clone_size: .; cdr3_length: 13; d_call: .
cdr3_aa: CASRLGPGTGFHYGYTF; cdr3_nt: TGTGCAAGTCGCTTAGGACCAGGGACAGGGTTTCACTATGGCTACACCTTC; v_call: TRBV12-2; j_call: TRBJ1-2; clone_size: .; cdr3_length: 17; d_call: .
cdr3_aa: CASSTYNRGVGEQYF; cdr3_nt: TGTGCCAGCAGTACCTATAACAGGGGGGTGGGCGAGCAGTACTTC; v_call: TRBV6-1; j_call: TRBJ2-7; clone_size: .; cdr3_length: 15; d_call: TRBD1
cdr3_aa: CASSSWSGRAYEQYF; cdr3_nt: TGTGCCAGCAGTTCCTGGAGCGGGAGGGCCTACGAGCAGTACTTC; v_call: TRBV27; j_call: TRBJ2-7; clone_size: once; cdr3_length: 15; d_call: TRBD2
cdr3_aa: CASSLGRDTEAFF; cdr3_nt: TGTGCCAGCAGTTTAGGGAGGGACACTGAAGCTTTCTTT; v_call: TRBV28; j_call: TRBJ1-1; clone_size: .; cdr3_length: 13; d_call: .
cdr3_aa: CSARLTNEQFF; cdr3_nt: TGCAGTGCTAGACTTACAAATGAGCAGTTCTTC; v_call: TRBV20-1; j_call: TRBJ2-1; clone_size: once; cdr3_length: 11; d_call: .
cdr3_aa: CASSSLAGVKHEQFF; cdr3_nt: TGTGCCAGCAGCTCTCTAGCGGGAGTTAAACATGAGCAGTTCTTC; v_call: TRBV7-4; j_call: TRBJ2-1; clone_size: .; cdr3_length: 15; d_call: TRBD2
cdr3_aa: CASSESRYFNTEAFF; cdr3_nt: TGCGCCAGCAGTGAGTCTAGATACTTTAACACTGAAGCTTTCTTT; v_call: TRBV10-1; j_call: TRBJ1-1; clone_size: once; cdr3_length: 15; d_call: .
cdr3_aa: CASIGNGNTIYF; cdr3_nt: TGTGCCAGCATAGGAAATGGAAACACCATATATTTT; v_call: TRBV6-5; j_call: TRBJ1-3; clone_size: .; cdr3_length: 12; d_call: .
cdr3_aa: CASSFREGSYNEQFF; cdr3_nt: TGTGCCAGCAGCTTCCGGGAGGGCTCCTACAATGAGCAGTTCTTC; v_call: TRBV11-3; j_call: TRBJ2-1; clone_size: .; cdr3_length: 15; d_call: TRBD2
cdr3_aa: CASSMGDARTYEQYF; cdr3_nt: TGTGCCAGTAGTATGGGGGACGCACGCACCTACGAGCAGTACTTC; v_call: TRBV19; j_call: TRBJ2-7; clone_size: .; cdr3_length: 15; d_call: .
cdr3_aa: CSAGTSGATYNEQFF; cdr3_nt: TGCAGCGCCGGGACTAGCGGGGCTACCTACAATGAGCAGTTCTTC; v_call: TRBV29-1; j_call: TRBJ2-1; clone_size: .; cdr3_length: 15; d_call: TRBD2
cdr3_aa: CASMGLAGRDNEQFF; cdr3_nt: TGTGCCAGTATGGGGCTAGCGGGACGGGACAATGAGCAGTTCTTC; v_call: TRBV19; j_call: TRBJ2-1; clone_size: .; cdr3_length: 15; d_call: TRBD2
cdr3_aa: CASSWGQGRGYRETQYF; cdr3_nt: TGTGCCAGCAGCTGGGGACAGGGTCGAGGGTATAGAGAGACCCAGTACTTC; v_call: TRBV11-2; j_call: TRBJ2-5; clone_size: .; cdr3_length: 17; d_call: TRBD1
cdr3_aa: CASSGGETQYF; cdr3_nt: TGTGCCAGCTCGGGGGGAGAGACCCAGTACTTC; v_call: TRBV18; j_call: TRBJ2-5; clone_size: .; cdr3_length: 11; d_call: .
cdr3_aa: CASTRPGETEAFF; cdr3_nt: TGTGCCAGCACCCGCCCGGGGGAAACTGAAGCTTTCTTT; v_call: TRBV27; j_call: TRBJ1-1; clone_size: .; cdr3_length: 13; d_call: .
cdr3_aa: CASSLSVGAGSFGYTF; cdr3_nt: TGTGCCAGCAGTTTATCGGTGGGGGCTGGAAGTTTTGGCTACACCTTC; v_call: TRBV28; j_call: TRBJ1-2; clone_size: once; cdr3_length: 16; d_call: .
cdr3_aa: CASSLDREGYGYTF; cdr3_nt: TGTGCCAGCAGCTTAGACAGGGAAGGCTATGGCTACACCTTC; v_call: TRBV11-2; j_call: TRBJ1-2; clone_size: .; cdr3_length: 14; d_call: .
cdr3_aa: CASSISRDRGYQETQYF; cdr3_nt: TGTGCCAGCAGTATAAGTCGGGACAGGGGTTACCAAGAGACCCAGTACTTC; v_call: TRBV19; j_call: TRBJ2-5; clone_size: .; cdr3_length: 17; d_call: TRBD1
cdr3_aa: CASSLEGYEQYF; cdr3_nt: TGTGCCAGCAGTTTGGAGGGGTACGAGCAGTACTTC; v_call: TRBV28; j_call: TRBJ2-7; clone_size: .; cdr3_length: 12; d_call: .
cdr3_aa: CASSLGTGSPYEQYF; cdr3_nt: TGTGCCAGCAGCTTAGGCACAGGGTCCCCCTACGAGCAGTACTTC; v_call: TRBV7-8; j_call: TRBJ2-7; clone_size: .; cdr3_length: 15; d_call: .
cdr3_aa: CASSLRFSSYNEQFF; cdr3_nt: TGCGCCAGCAGCTTAAGGTTCAGCTCCTACAATGAGCAGTTCTTC; v_call: TRBV5-1; j_call: TRBJ2-1; clone_size: .; cdr3_length: 15; d_call: .
cdr3_aa: CASARRGSGTIPFYEQYF; cdr3_nt: TGTGCCAGCGCGCGACGGGGTAGCGGCACAATACCCTTCTACGAGCAGTACTTC; v_call: TRBV11-1; j_call: TRBJ2-7; clone_size: .; cdr3_length: 18; d_call: .
cdr3_aa: CASSLVLGATDTQYF; cdr3_nt: TGTGCCAGCAGCTTAGTCCTAGGAGCTACAGATACGCAGTATTTT; v_call: TRBV7-9; j_call: TRBJ2-3; clone_size: .; cdr3_length: 15; d_call: .
cdr3_aa: CASSLAGSSYEQYF; cdr3_nt: TGCGCCAGCAGCTTGGCGGGGAGCTCCTACGAGCAGTACTTC; v_call: TRBV5-1; j_call: TRBJ2-7; clone_size: .; cdr3_length: 14; d_call: .
cdr3_aa: CASSLLNTEAFF; cdr3_nt: TGTGCCAGCAGCTTATTAAACACTGAAGCTTTCTTT; v_call: TRBV11-2; j_call: TRBJ1-1; clone_size: .; cdr3_length: 12; d_call: .
cdr3_aa: CASSESGTVTEAFF; cdr3_nt: TGTGCCAGCAGCGAATCCGGGACAGTCACTGAAGCTTTCTTT; v_call: TRBV5-6; j_call: TRBJ1-1; clone_size: .; cdr3_length: 14; d_call: TRBD1
cdr3_aa: CASRGVPRYQETQYF; cdr3_nt: TGTGCCAGCCGGGGAGTCCCGAGGTACCAAGAGACCCAGTACTTC; v_call: TRBV28; j_call: TRBJ2-5; clone_size: .; cdr3_length: 15; d_call: .
cdr3_aa: CASSIPKGEGDGYTF; cdr3_nt: TGTGCCAGTAGTATCCCCAAGGGGGAAGGCGATGGCTACACCTTC; v_call: TRBV19; j_call: TRBJ1-2; clone_size: .; cdr3_length: 15; d_call: .
cdr3_aa: CASSKLQNTEAFF; cdr3_nt: TGTGCCAGCAGTAAACTTCAGAACACTGAAGCTTTCTTT; v_call: TRBV2; j_call: TRBJ1-1; clone_size: once; cdr3_length: 13; d_call: .
cdr3_aa: CASSRGAGQGAVRHTEAFF; cdr3_nt: TGTGCCAGCAGCCGTGGGGCCGGACAGGGGGCTGTTCGACACACTGAAGCTTTCTTT; v_call: TRBV7-8; j_call: TRBJ1-1; clone_size: .; cdr3_length: 19; d_call: TRBD1
cdr3_aa: CASSLGVNYGYTF; cdr3_nt: TGTGCCAGCAGCTTGGGGGTTAACTATGGCTACACCTTC; v_call: TRBV11-2; j_call: TRBJ1-2; clone_size: .; cdr3_length: 13; d_call: .
cdr3_aa: CASSFGGFF; cdr3_nt: TGTGCCAGCAGCTTCGGCGGGTTCTTC; v_call: TRBV7-9; j_call: TRBJ2-1; clone_size: few; cdr3_length: 9; d_call: .
cdr3_aa: CASSRDREAGLFF; cdr3_nt: TGTGCCAGCAGCCGGGACAGGGAAGCCGGCCTGTTTTTT; v_call: TRBV27; j_call: TRBJ1-4; clone_size: .; cdr3_length: 13; d_call: TRBD1
cdr3_aa: CASSESGTDTQYF; cdr3_nt: TGCGCCAGCAGTGAGTCGGGAACAGATACGCAGTATTTT; v_call: TRBV10-1; j_call: TRBJ2-3; clone_size: .; cdr3_length: 13; d_call: .
cdr3_aa: CASSELGGNTIYF; cdr3_nt: TGTGCCAGCAGTGAGTTGGGGGGAAACACCATATATTTT; v_call: TRBV2; j_call: TRBJ1-3; clone_size: .; cdr3_length: 13; d_call: .
cdr3_aa: CASGWVNTEAFF; cdr3_nt: TGTGCCAGCGGGTGGGTGAACACTGAAGCTTTCTTT; v_call: TRBV7-9; j_call: TRBJ1-1; clone_size: once; cdr3_length: 12; d_call: .
cdr3_aa: CASRLQGASTEAFF; cdr3_nt: TGTGCCAGTAGGTTACAGGGGGCTTCGACTGAAGCTTTCTTT; v_call: TRBV19; j_call: TRBJ1-1; clone_size: .; cdr3_length: 14; d_call: TRBD1
cdr3_aa: CASSFRREGSYEQFF; cdr3_nt: TGTGCCAGCAGTTTCAGGCGGGAGGGTAGCTATGAGCAGTTCTTC; v_call: TRBV28; j_call: TRBJ2-1; clone_size: .; cdr3_length: 15; d_call: TRBD2
cdr3_aa: CASSERAPPYNEQFF; cdr3_nt: TGTGCCAGCAGTGAGCGGGCCCCCCCCTACAATGAGCAGTTCTTC; v_call: TRBV2; j_call: TRBJ2-1; clone_size: .; cdr3_length: 15; d_call: .
cdr3_aa: CASSPLWVRGAFF; cdr3_nt: TGTGCCAGCAGTCCCTTGTGGGTCCGGGGGGCTTTCTTT; v_call: TRBV28; j_call: TRBJ1-1; clone_size: .; cdr3_length: 13; d_call: .
cdr3_aa: CASRWANTGELFF; cdr3_nt: TGTGCCAGCAGGTGGGCTAACACCGGGGAGCTGTTTTTT; v_call: TRBV28; j_call: TRBJ2-2; clone_size: .; cdr3_length: 13; d_call: .
cdr3_aa: CASSLSNTEAFF; cdr3_nt: TGTGCCAGCAGCTTGTCGAACACTGAAGCTTTCTTT; v_call: TRBV11-2; j_call: TRBJ1-1; clone_size: once; cdr3_length: 12; d_call: .
cdr3_aa: CASSLESRAANEKLFF; cdr3_nt: TGCGCCAGCAGCTTGGAATCCAGGGCTGCTAATGAAAAACTGTTTTTT; v_call: TRBV5-1; j_call: TRBJ1-4; clone_size: .; cdr3_length: 16; d_call: .
cdr3_aa: CASSYGPAGVSEQYF; cdr3_nt: TGTGCCAGCAGCTACGGTCCAGCGGGAGTTTCCGAGCAGTACTTC; v_call: TRBV7-9; j_call: TRBJ2-7; clone_size: .; cdr3_length: 15; d_call: TRBD2